This entry lists 30 T cell receptor beta chains sequenced from one sample in a study of blood T cell repertoires in COVID-19. The data were produced by immunoSEQ multiplex PCR, yet TCRdb's version contains in-frame clones alone and is incomplete. There are tens of thousands of clones in the sample; about four fifths occur only once, and about 11% lies in the top ten. Sample: peripheral blood. The receptors come from a human donor in a cohort sampled during active COVID-19.

This chain connects TRBV28 to TRBJ2-6, with a tentative D call TRBD1 (5 bases). Trimming left V 6 bases short and J 4 bases short, with 13 bases between. Germline CDR1 reads MDHEN; CDR2 reads SYDVKM. The CDR3 runs to 15 residues. The CDR3 sequence is CASSALGAGANVLTF. The CDR3 DNA reads TGTGCCAGCAGCGCGCTTGGGGCGGGGGCCAACGTCCTGACTTTC.

V gene TRBV5-1 combines with J gene TRBJ1-4, with 7 bases that match TRBD1. Unmatched junction bases numbered 7, after V lost 4 bases and J lost 7 bases. This CDR3 comprises 14 residues. The germline gives CDR1 SGHRS, CDR2 YFSETQ. The CDR3 is CASSPQGSSEKLFF. For the CDR3, the DNA is TGCGCCAGCAGCCCACAGGGGAGTAGTGAAAAACTGTTTTTT.

The chain employs TRBV20-1 and TRBJ2-4, with 7 bases matching TRBD2. Germline CDR1 is DFQATT and CDR2 is SNEGSKA (reference sequence). This CDR3 has 11 residues. The V segment lost 6 bases and the J segment 10 bases; nucleotides outside the gene matches: 6. CDR3 DNA sequence: TGCAGTGCCAGGCTAGCGGCAATTCAGTACTTC. Translation: CSARLAAIQYF.

This clone has only a few counts. The J gene is TRBJ2-1, the V gene TRBV10-1, with TRBD2 matching over 8 bases. Germline V gives CDR1 WNHNN, CDR2 SYGVQD (reference sequence). V trimming: 6 bases; J trimming: 1 base; junction bases outside the gene matches: 5. The CDR3 loop spans 15 amino acids. The CDR3 spells CASSPTSESYNEQFF. In nucleotides, the CDR3 is TGCGCCAGCAGCCCGACTAGCGAATCCTACAATGAGCAGTTCTTC.

This clone was counted a few times. The chain recombines TRBV2 with TRBJ1-5, with D tentatively TRBD1 (5 bases). The CDR3 sequence is 14 residues long. V shed 3 bases and J shed 6 bases, with 12 bases lying between them. Germline V lookup: CDR1 SNHLY, CDR2 FYNNEI. Here the CDR3 reads CASSENQGGQPQHF. The CDR3 region has the DNA TGTGCCAGCAGTGAGAACCAGGGCGGTCAGCCCCAGCATTTT.

The chain is built from TRBV5-1 and TRBJ2-7, with 8 bases that match TRBD2. Per germline, CDR1 SGHRS and CDR2 YFSETQ. The CDR3 length is 14 residues. Trimming cost V 4 bases and J 2 bases; bases outside gene matches: 5. CDR3 nucleotide sequence: TGCGCCAGCAGCCCCCGGGGGGGCCCCTACGAGCAGTACTTC. This codes for CASSPRGGPYEQYF.

The chain is built from TRBV7-9 and TRBJ1-4; TRBD1 is a possible D gene (6 bases). The CDR3 length is 13 residues. Germline CDR1 is SEHNR and CDR2 is FQNEAQ (reference sequence). V lost 5 bases and J lost 7, with 11 bases in between. CDR3 DNA sequence: TGTGCCAGCAGCCTCGGGACATTTGAAAAACTGTTTTTT. Translating it yields CASSLGTFEKLFF.

Regarding this clone: Additional DNA sequences in this sample encode the identical CDR3. The chain is built from TRBV6-5 and TRBJ1-2, with 10 bases matching TRBD1. Germline values: CDR1 MNHEY, CDR2 SVGAGI. The CDR3 loop spans 13 amino acids. The ends lost 6 bases at V and 5 bases at J; junction bases unmatched: 3. This CDR3 reads CASSRGQGYGYTF. CDR3 coding DNA: TGTGCCAGCAGCAGGGGACAGGGGTATGGCTACACCTTC.

This rearrangement joins TRBV15 to TRBJ2-3, with D possibly matching TRBD2 (6 bases). Trimming left V 0 bases short and J 6 bases short, with 16 bases between. This CDR3 is 16 amino acids long. Looked up from germline, CDR1 is LNHNV and CDR2 is YYDKDF (reference sequence). The CDR3 loop is CATSREGRDGRDTQYF. Written as DNA, the CDR3 is TGTGCCACCAGCAGAGAAGGGCGGGACGGTAGGGATACGCAGTATTTT. The full variable domain, its missing parts supplied by reference TRBV15 and TRBJ2-3, is DAMVIQNPRYQVTQFGKPVTLSCSQTLNHNVMYWYQQKSSQAPKLLFHYYDKDFNNEADTPDNFQSRRPNTSFCFLDIRSPGLGDTAMYLCATSREGRDGRDTQYFGPGTRLTVL.

This clone was seen a single time. V gene TRBV28 combines with J gene TRBJ2-1; TRBD1 might be the D (6 bases). The germline CDR1 and CDR2 sequences are MDHEN and SYDVKM. Trimming took off 3 bases at V and 7 bases at J, with 16 bases between the two ends. This CDR3 has 15 amino acids. CDR3 residues: CASSLTQGPRNEQFF. The CDR3 DNA reads as TGTGCCAGCAGTTTGACACAGGGTCCTAGGAATGAGCAGTTCTTC.

V is TRBV5-4 and J is TRBJ1-2, with 8 nucleotides matching TRBD1. V was clipped by 4 bases and J by 7 bases; unmatched bases: 9. CDR1 is SGHNT, CDR2 YYREEE, per germline (reference sequence). This CDR3 contains 14 residues. CDR3 in amino acids: CASSTGQVGIGYTF. The CDR3 DNA reads as TGTGCCAGCAGCACGGGACAGGTCGGTATTGGCTACACCTTC.

The J gene is TRBJ1-2, the V gene TRBV28; 7 bases match TRBD1. Germline V gene data show CDR1 as MDHEN and CDR2 as SYDVKM. CDR3 length: 13 residues. After removal of 5 bases from V and 9 bases from J, the junction contained 9 bases not matched to a gene. The CDR3 loop reads CASSNRDSTRYTF. Here the CDR3 DNA reads TGTGCCAGCAGTAACCGGGACAGCACGCGCTACACCTTC.

V gene TRBV7-9 combines with J gene TRBJ1-6; 8 bases agree with TRBD1. The V segment lost 5 bases and the J segment 9 bases; nucleotides outside the gene matches: 9. Germline-derived CDR1 and CDR2 are SEHNR and FQNEAQ (reference sequence). CDR3 length equals 15 residues. The CDR3: CASSPTGEGGSPLHF. In nucleotides, the CDR3 is TGTGCCAGCAGCCCGACAGGGGAGGGTGGTTCACCCCTCCACTTT. Full variable domain (missing parts from reference TRBV7-9 and TRBJ1-6): DTGVSQNPRHKITKRGQNVTFRCDPISEHNRLYWYRQTLGQGPEFLTYFQNEAQLEKSRLLSDRFSAERPKGSFSTLEIQRTEQGDSAMYLCASSPTGEGGSPLHFGNGTRLTVT.

The CDR3 sequence: CASSLGGGANTQYF. The CDR3, as DNA: TGTGCCAGCAGCTTAGGGGGGGGCGCAAATACGCAGTATTTT. The chain is built from TRBV11-2 and TRBJ2-3, with D perhaps matching TRBD2 (7 bases). This CDR3 comprises 14 residues. Germline CDR1 and CDR2: SGHAT and FQNNGV. Trimming removed 1 base at V and 7 bases at J, with 12 bases between.

The V gene is TRBV12-5, the J gene TRBJ1-5; 12 bases match TRBD1. CDR3 length: 18 amino acids. The V and J ends lost 1 base and 6 bases, in that order; junction bases with no gene match: 10. CDR1 and CDR2 (germline): LGHNT, FRNRAP. DNA of the CDR3: TGTGCTAGTGGTTTGGCACTACCGGGACAGGGGGCCGGTCAGCCCCAGCATTTT. Its protein product is CASGLALPGQGAGQPQHF.

In regard to this clone: The sample holds other DNA sequences that translate to the same CDR3. In DNA, the CDR3 is TGTGCCAGTAGTCAGGCTAACTATGGCTACACCTTC. This translates into CASSQANYGYTF. V and J are TRBV19 and TRBJ1-2; D call uncertain. V lost 5 bases to trimming and J lost 0 bases, with 4 bases between them. The CDR3 runs to 12 residues. CDR1 is LNHDA and CDR2 is SQIVND in the germline V gene (reference sequence). The whole variable domain, remainder taken from reference TRBV19 and TRBJ1-2, is DGGITQSPKYLFRKEGQNVTLSCEQNLNHDAMYWYRQDPGQGLRLIYYSQIVNDFQKGDIAEGYSVSREKKESFPLTVTSAQKNPTAFYLCASSQANYGYTFGSGTRLTVV.

The J gene is TRBJ2-7, the V gene TRBV18, with TRBD1 matching over 10 bases. The CDR3 runs to 15 residues. The germline gives CDR1 KGHSH, CDR2 LQKENI. V was clipped by 3 bases and J by 4 bases; unmatched bases: 6. The DNA for the CDR3 is TGTGCCAGCTCACCCGGGACAGGGGCGGCGTACGAGCAGTACTTC. This encodes CASSPGTGAAYEQYF. The whole variable domain, filled in from reference TRBV18 and TRBJ2-7, reads NAGVMQNPRHLVRRRGQEARLRCSPMKGHSHVYWYRQLPEEGLKFMVYLQKENIIDESGMPKERFSAEFPKEGPSILRIQQVVRGDSAAYFCASSPGTGAAYEQYFGPGTRLTVT.

CDR3 loop: CASSIRGRKSSGNTIYF. The CDR3 DNA follows: TGTGCCAGTAGTATAAGGGGCAGGAAGTCCTCTGGAAACACCATATATTTT. The V gene is TRBV19, the J gene TRBJ1-3; D may be TRBD1 (5 bases). Trimming left V 2 bases short and J 0 bases short, with 14 bases between. Per germline, CDR1 LNHDA and CDR2 SQIVND (reference sequence). The CDR3 covers 17 residues.

The chain uses TRBV30 and TRBJ1-6; TRBD1 matches at 7 bases. Trimming removed 4 bases from V and 5 bases from J; junction bases left unmatched: 5. The CDR3 has 14 residues. Germline-derived CDR1 and CDR2 are GTSNPN and SVGIG (reference sequence). CDR3 region: CAWKQGPHNSPLHF. The CDR3 nucleotides are TGTGCCTGGAAACAGGGGCCGCATAATTCACCCCTCCACTTT.

This clone appeared once. Within the sample, other DNA sequences also encode this same CDR3. This sequence joins TRBV3-1 (or the pseudogene TRBV3-2) and TRBJ2-5; D may be TRBD2 (6 bases). The CDR3 covers 18 residues. Trimming shortened V by 1 base and J by 0 bases, and 18 bases separated the two germline ends. Looked up from germline, CDR1 is LGHDT and CDR2 is YNNKEL (reference sequence). CDR3 residues: CASSQADLLATYQETQYF. In nucleotides, the CDR3 is TGTGCCAGCAGCCAAGCCGACCTCCTAGCGACGTACCAAGAGACCCAGTACTTC.

This clone was seen a handful of times. The chain joins TRBV6-1 to TRBJ2-4; 8 bases fit TRBD2. J gave up 9 bases and V 2 bases, and 12 bases lay outside the gene matches. This CDR3 region has 16 residues. Germline values: CDR1 MNHNS, CDR2 SASEGT. CDR3 sequence (DNA): TGTGCCAGCAGTGAACCGCACCGGGGGGGCATTACCATTCAGTACTTC. This translates into CASSEPHRGGITIQYF.

The chain joins TRBV5-1 to TRBJ1-4; D is undetermined. Between the trimmed V and J ends, which lost 4 bases and 11 bases, there was a span of 18 bases. CDR3 length equals 14 residues. The V gene's germline CDR1 is SGHRS and CDR2 YFSETQ. Written as DNA, the CDR3 is TGCGCCAGCAGCCCCCAGGAAAGTCTGAAGAAACTGTTTTTT. It specifies CASSPQESLKKLFF. Looking up the rest from reference TRBV5-1 and TRBJ1-4 gives the full variable domain: KAGVTQTPRYLIKTRGQQVTLSCSPISGHRSVSWYQQTPGQGLQFLFEYFSETQRNKGNFPGRFSGRQFSNSRSEMNVSTLELGDSALYLCASSPQESLKKLFFGSGTQLSVL.

Remarks on this clone: Different DNA sequences within this sample yield the same CDR3. The V gene is TRBV5-8, the J gene TRBJ2-3, with TRBD1 matching 10 bases. The CDR3 covers 16 residues. The V gene end was trimmed by 2 bases and the J gene end by 1 base; junction bases not matched to a gene: 4. Germline lookup yields CDR1 SGHTS and CDR2 YDEGEE. This CDR3 is CASSFGTGEGTDTQYF. The CDR3 DNA sequence: TGTGCCAGCAGCTTTGGGACAGGGGAGGGCACAGATACGCAGTATTTT.

The chain recombines TRBV5-1 with TRBJ2-3; 9 nucleotides match TRBD1. CDR3 size: 14 residues. Germline lookup yields CDR1 SGHRS and CDR2 YFSETQ. The ends lost 5 bases at V and 4 bases at J; junction bases unmatched: 5. DNA of the CDR3: TGCGCCAGCAGTAGGACAGGGGACTCAGATACGCAGTATTTT. This sequence encodes CASSRTGDSDTQYF.

V and J are TRBV19 and TRBJ2-5, with 9 positions matching TRBD1. The CDR3 is 16 amino acids. Losses at the gene ends were 0 bases for V and 2 bases for J; bases not matched to a gene: 4. Germline lookup yields CDR1 LNHDA and CDR2 SQIVND (reference sequence). The CDR3 spells CASSIDGTGNQETQYF. DNA for the CDR3: TGTGCCAGTAGTATAGACGGGACAGGGAATCAAGAGACCCAGTACTTC.

This clone was found many times. The gene calls are TRBV27 and TRBJ1-2; D is perhaps TRBD1 (5 bases). Trimming cost V 0 bases and J 6 bases, with 14 bases left between them. This CDR3 is 15 amino acids long. In germline, CDR1 is MNHEY, CDR2 SMNVEV (reference sequence). The CDR3 nucleotides are TGTGCCAGCAGTTTATCAGGGACGGGAGCGAATGGCTACACCTTC. As protein: CASSLSGTGANGYTF.

This clone is a singleton in its sample. The rearrangement uses TRBV3-1 (or the pseudogene TRBV3-2) and TRBJ1-2; D is perhaps TRBD1 (6 bases). From germline, CDR1 is LGHDT and CDR2 YNNKEL (reference sequence). The length of the CDR3 is 15 residues. Trimming stripped 4 bases from V and 4 bases from J, with 16 bases between. CDR3 sequence (DNA): TGTGCCAGCAGCCTCGGCGAGGGGGAGGGCTATGGCTACACCTTC. Its protein is CASSLGEGEGYGYTF.

The chain uses TRBV19 and TRBJ2-7; 12 bases are shared with TRBD2. The CDR3 covers 16 residues. CDR1 and CDR2 from the germline V gene are LNHDA and SQIVND (reference sequence). V lost 4 bases to trimming and J lost 4 bases; unmatched junction nucleotides: 8. In nucleotides, the CDR3 is TGTGCCAGTAGTAGAGGGACTAGCGGGCTCATTTACGAGCAGTACTTC. As protein: CASSRGTSGLIYEQYF.

The gene calls are TRBV14 and TRBJ2-7; D perhaps matches TRBD2 (5 bases). The CDR3 loop spans 13 amino acids. The V end lost 3 bases, the J end lost 5 bases, and 11 bases lay between the germline ends. From germline, CDR1 is SGHDN and CDR2 FVKESK. The DNA of the CDR3 is TGTGCCAGCAGCCATGGACTTGCGAACGAGCAGTACTTC. Encoded protein: CASSHGLANEQYF.

This clone was found a few times. V and J are TRBV19 and TRBJ2-6, with a weak D call TRBD1 (6 bases). The CDR3 runs 17 residues. The V gene's germline CDR1 is LNHDA and CDR2 SQIVND (reference sequence). Trimming removed 5 bases at V and 2 bases at J, with 16 bases between. CDR3 region: CASSSPQQGTGANVLTF. CDR3 bases: TGTGCCAGTAGTTCCCCACAACAGGGAACTGGGGCCAACGTCCTGACTTTC.